This TCR beta chain came from a study of blood T cells in healthy people across ages. The use of a sample-barcoded 5' primer and a J-beta primer mix characterized a second PCR of roughly 6 to 11 cycles. Template switching added a 12-random-nucleotide identifier to every cDNA molecule. One entry per CDR3 protein, called by TCRdb with MiXCR from the 5' RACE reads. Of about 970,000 distinct CDR3 sequences in the sample, approximately 50% were seen once. Trimming cost V 1 base and J 7 bases, with 8 bases left between them. From germline, CDR1 is MDHEN and CDR2 SYDVKM. The CDR3 is made up of 13 amino acids.

The receptor was isolated from a woman in her fifties or sixties in good health. The chain is built from TRBV28 and TRBJ2-1; D unclear. The sequencing sample was made of blood. CDR3 sequence (DNA): TGTGCCAGCAGTTTATCGGCGCAAAATGAGCAGTTCTTC. Its translation: CASSLSAQNEQFF.